This T cell receptor beta chain was found in a study of blood T cell repertoires in COVID-19. Study summary: Donors in the United States, Italy and Spain gave samples during acute or convalescent COVID-19. PBMCs, B-cell-depleted T cells, or T cells provided the cDNA or gDNA that made up the material.

Authors' analysis steps: Reference gene primer amplification in the assay estimated nucleated cell counts. Generated by immunoSEQ multiplex PCR, the TCRdb table keeps only in-frame clones and is missing some. The V and J calls and clone size were taken over from that table, and D and trimming were inferred from the DNA. The sample carries approximately 89,000 clones, about 95% recorded once. This clone occurred once. CDR1 MNHEY and CDR2 SVGAGI come from the germline V gene. This CDR3 spans 13 amino acids. V was trimmed by 7 bases and J by 7 bases, leaving 11 bases between them. The receptor's source is a human donor with active COVID-19. The donor label of this sample is uncertain. The chain combines TRBV6-5 with TRBJ1-6; D gene ambiguous. Sequencing used peripheral blood. In nucleotides, the CDR3 is TGTGCCAGCACCCGACATAGGAATTCACCCCTCCACTTT. This sequence encodes CASTRHRNSPLHF.